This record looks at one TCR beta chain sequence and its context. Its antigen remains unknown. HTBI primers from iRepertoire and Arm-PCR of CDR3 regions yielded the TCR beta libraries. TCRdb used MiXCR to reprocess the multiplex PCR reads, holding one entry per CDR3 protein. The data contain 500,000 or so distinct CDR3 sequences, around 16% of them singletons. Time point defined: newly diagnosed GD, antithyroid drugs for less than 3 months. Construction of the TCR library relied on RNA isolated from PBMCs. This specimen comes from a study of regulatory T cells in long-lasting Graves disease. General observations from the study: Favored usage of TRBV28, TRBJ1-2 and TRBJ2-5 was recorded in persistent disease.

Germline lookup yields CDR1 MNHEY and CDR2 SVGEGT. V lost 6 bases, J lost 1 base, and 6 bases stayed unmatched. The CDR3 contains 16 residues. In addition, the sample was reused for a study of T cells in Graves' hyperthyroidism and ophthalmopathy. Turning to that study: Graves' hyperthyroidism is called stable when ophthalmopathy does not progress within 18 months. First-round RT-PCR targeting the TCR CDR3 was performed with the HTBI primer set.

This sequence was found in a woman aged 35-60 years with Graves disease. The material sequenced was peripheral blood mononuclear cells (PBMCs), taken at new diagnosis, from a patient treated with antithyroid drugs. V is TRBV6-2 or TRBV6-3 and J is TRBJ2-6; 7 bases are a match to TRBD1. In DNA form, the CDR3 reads TGTGCCAGCAGCTTACCCAGGGGGTCTGGGGCCAACGTCCTGACTTTC. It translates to CASSLPRGSGANVLTF.